The 20 T cell receptor beta chains presented below share a single source sample, sequenced in a study of blood T cell repertoires in COVID-19. Generated by immunoSEQ multiplex PCR, the TCRdb table keeps only in-frame clones and is missing some. The table includes 200,000 or so clones, roughly 79% detected once. Sequencing input: peripheral blood. Every receptor here comes from a woman of 80 years or more with COVID-19, enrolled during active disease.

The genes are TRBV19 and TRBJ2-7; D ambiguous. CDR3 length equals 13 residues. Germline V lookup: CDR1 LNHDA, CDR2 SQIVND (reference sequence). Trimming left V 1 base short and J 4 bases short, with 8 bases between. CDR3 in amino acids: CASSIGLPYEQYF. DNA for the CDR3: TGTGCCAGTAGTATAGGTCTACCATACGAGCAGTACTTC.

This sequence joins TRBV27 and TRBJ1-4; weak D call: TRBD1 (6 bases). CDR3 length: 17 residues. V lost 5 bases and J 0 bases, leaving 16 bases between the germline ends. Germline V gene sequence: CDR1 MNHEY, CDR2 SMNVEV (reference sequence). The DNA of the CDR3 is TGTGCCAGCAGTCGCTGGGGACACCGTGCAACTAATGAAAAACTGTTTTTT. Its translation: CASSRWGHRATNEKLFF.

This clone came up once. This chain uses TRBV18 with TRBJ2-5; D is possibly TRBD2 (6 bases). The germline CDR1 and CDR2 sequences are KGHSH and LQKENI. There are 15 residues in the CDR3. Between the trimmed V and J ends, which lost 4 bases and 1 base, there was a span of 13 bases. CDR3 in amino acids: CASSLLSGPQETQYF. The CDR3, as DNA: TGTGCCAGCTCACTGTTAAGCGGGCCCCAAGAGACCCAGTACTTC.

As DNA, the CDR3 is TGTGCCAGCGTGGGGGGAGCGGGATACAATGAGCAGTTCTTC. This gives the protein CASVGGAGYNEQFF. This sequence joins TRBV2 and TRBJ2-1; 7 positions agree with TRBD2. The V gene's germline CDR1 is SNHLY and CDR2 FYNNEI. This CDR3 region has 14 residues. Trimming at V came to 8 bases and at J to 4 bases, leaving 8 bases not matched to a gene.

This sequence joins TRBV15 and TRBJ2-3, with TRBD2 matching 7 bases. The CDR3 has 15 residues. Germline V gives CDR1 LNHNV, CDR2 YYDKDF (reference sequence). V was clipped by 0 bases and J by 10 bases; unmatched bases: 10. The CDR3 sequence: CATSREAGLIKAQYF. DNA for the CDR3: TGTGCCACCAGCAGAGAAGCGGGGCTAATCAAGGCGCAGTATTTT.

This rearrangement joins TRBV5-1 to TRBJ1-2; D uncertain. V was shortened by 0 bases and J by 0 bases, with 3 bases between the two germline ends. CDR3 length: 13 amino acids. Germline values: CDR1 SGHRS, CDR2 YFSETQ. The CDR3 nucleotides read TGCGCCAGCAGCTTGGTAACTAACTATGGCTACACCTTC. Encoded protein: CASSLVTNYGYTF. The full variable domain, rest sourced from reference TRBV5-1 and TRBJ1-2, is KAGVTQTPRYLIKTRGQQVTLSCSPISGHRSVSWYQQTPGQGLQFLFEYFSETQRNKGNFPGRFSGRQFSNSRSEMNVSTLELGDSALYLCASSLVTNYGYTFGSGTRLTVV.

CDR3 in DNA: TGTGCCAGTAGTGCGGGCTTTCCAGCAGGAGCTTTCTTT. Translation: CASSAGFPAGAFF. The V gene is TRBV19, the J gene TRBJ1-1, with D unclear. With 5 bases removed from V and 10 bases from J, the gap between germline ends came to 17 bases. This CDR3 comprises 13 residues. Germline V gives CDR1 LNHDA, CDR2 SQIVND (reference sequence).

The chain links TRBV2 to TRBJ1-5; D gene uncertain. The germline V and J ends were trimmed by 3 bases and 1 base, with 7 bases remaining between them. Germline V gives CDR1 SNHLY, CDR2 FYNNEI. The length of the CDR3 is 14 residues. In DNA form, the CDR3 reads TGTGCCAGCAGTGATCGGGTCAGCAATCAGCCCCAGCATTTT. It is translated as CASSDRVSNQPQHF. The full variable domain, rest sourced from reference TRBV2 and TRBJ1-5, is EPEVTQTPSHQVTQMGQEVILRCVPISNHLYFYWYRQILGQKVEFLVSFYNNEISEKSEIFDDQFSVERPDGSNFTLKIRSTKLEDSAMYFCASSDRVSNQPQHFGDGTRLSIL.

Written as DNA, the CDR3 is TGTGCCATCAGTCGAGGGACAGGAACCTTCTACGAGCAGTACTTC. Amino acids: CAISRGTGTFYEQYF. The V and J genes are TRBV10-3 and TRBJ2-7; 8 positions match TRBD1. The CDR3 is 15 residues long. From germline, CDR1 is ENHRY and CDR2 SYGVKD. After removal of 5 bases from V and 3 bases from J, the junction contained 9 bases not matched to a gene.

The rearrangement links TRBV7-2 to TRBJ2-1; 10 nucleotides align to TRBD2. Germline V gene lookup returns CDR1 SGHTA and CDR2 FQGNSA. The junction had 14 bases not matched to a gene; V was cut back by 1 base and J by 8 bases. The CDR3 sequence is 18 residues long. In DNA form, the CDR3 reads TGTGCCAGCAGCTTAGGTGTCCTAGCGGGGGACCCAACCGATGAGCAGTTCTTC. Translation: CASSLGVLAGDPTDEQFF.

This sequence joins TRBV11-2 and TRBJ2-1, with 14 positions matching TRBD2. The CDR3 has 17 amino acids. Germline CDR1 reads SGHAT; CDR2 reads FQNNGV. With V trimmed by 5 bases and J by 9 bases, 12 bases remained unmatched. CDR3 region: CASSRGLAGGMGGEQFF. The CDR3 region has the DNA TGTGCCAGCAGCCGCGGACTAGCGGGGGGAATGGGAGGTGAGCAGTTCTTC.

V gene TRBV12-5 combines with J gene TRBJ1-3; 11 bases map to TRBD1. The CDR3 contains 18 residues. The germline gives CDR1 LGHNT, CDR2 FRNRAP. The ends lost 3 bases at V and 3 bases at J; junction bases unmatched: 10. This CDR3 reads CASGFRVGQGAHGNTIYF. The CDR3 nucleotides are TGTGCTAGTGGTTTCCGCGTTGGACAGGGGGCTCATGGAAACACCATATATTTT.

The genes are TRBV7-2 and TRBJ2-1; 9 bases map to TRBD2. Germline CDR1 is SGHTA and CDR2 is FQGNSA. V shed 7 bases and J 6 bases; nucleotides not matched to a gene: 13. The CDR3 totals 16 residues. Here the CDR3 reads CASTLQGGGAGNEQFF. CDR3 sequence (DNA): TGTGCCAGCACCCTTCAGGGCGGGGGGGCAGGCAATGAGCAGTTCTTC.

V usage is TRBV28 and J usage is TRBJ2-2; the match to TRBD2 covers 9 bases. Germline CDR1 and CDR2: MDHEN and SYDVKM. Trimming at V came to 2 bases and at J to 4 bases, leaving 5 bases not matched to a gene. The CDR3 has 16 amino acids. The CDR3 nucleotides read TGTGCCAGCAGTTTAGCGGGAGGGCCGGTCACCGGGGAGCTGTTTTTT. It specifies CASSLAGGPVTGELFF.

A single count supports this clone. The V and J genes are TRBV6-4 and TRBJ1-5; 9 bases align to TRBD1. The CDR3 is 18 residues long. Germline CDR1 MRHNA, CDR2 SNTAGT. V lost 10 bases, J lost 0 bases, and 16 bases stayed unmatched. CDR3 in amino acids: CANQPRDRDHYSNQPQHF. In DNA form, the CDR3 reads TGTGCCAACCAACCCCGGGACAGGGACCACTATAGCAATCAGCCCCAGCATTTT.

The rearrangement uses TRBV24-1 and TRBJ1-1; 9 bases line up with TRBD1. Germline CDR1 KGHDR, CDR2 SFDVKD. This CDR3 is built from 15 residues. After removal of 2 bases from V and 6 bases from J, the junction contained 6 bases not matched to a gene. CDR3 residues: CATSDSGQGRAEAFF. CDR3 sequence (DNA): TGTGCCACCAGTGATTCGGGACAGGGCCGGGCTGAAGCTTTCTTT.

The CDR3 DNA reads as TGTGCCATCAGCAATGTGGAAGGTAGCGGGAGAGGTGGGGATACGCAGTATTTT. Protein product: CAISNVEGSGRGGDTQYF. The rearrangement joins TRBV10-3 to TRBJ2-3; 9 bases map to TRBD2. V was pared by 6 bases and J by 6 bases, with 19 bases of the junction left unmatched. CDR1 is ENHRY, CDR2 SYGVKD, per germline. The CDR3 has 18 residues.

In its sample, this clone was seen once. The chain carries TRBV7-2 and TRBJ2-5, with D possibly TRBD1 on 5 matching bases. CDR1 is SGHTA, CDR2 FQGNSA, per germline. V was pared by 5 bases and J by 3 bases, with 10 bases between. There are 13 residues in the CDR3. The CDR3 DNA is TGTGCCAGCAGCCGGGCCAGGGAAGAGACCCAGTACTTC. It codes for CASSRAREETQYF.

In its sample, this clone was seen once. The J gene is TRBJ1-3, the V gene TRBV7-6; D uncertain. V was shortened by 5 bases and J by 4 bases, with 12 bases between the two germline ends. The germline V gene has CDR1 SGHVS and CDR2 FNYEAQ. The CDR3 is 14 residues long. CDR3 nucleotide sequence: TGTGCCAGCAGCAAAGACGGACTCGGAAACACCATATATTTT. Its protein is CASSKDGLGNTIYF.

The CDR3 sequence is CASSPGGFGELFF. DNA for the CDR3: TGTGCCAGCTCTCCCGGCGGTTTCGGGGAGCTGTTTTTT. The chain couples TRBV18 to TRBJ2-2; D is unresolved. The germline gives CDR1 KGHSH, CDR2 LQKENI. V gave up 6 bases and J gave up 7 bases, with 12 bases separating them. This CDR3 has 13 amino acids. The full variable domain, its missing parts supplied by reference TRBV18 and TRBJ2-2, is NAGVMQNPRHLVRRRGQEARLRCSPMKGHSHVYWYRQLPEEGLKFMVYLQKENIIDESGMPKERFSAEFPKEGPSILRIQQVVRGDSAAYFCASSPGGFGELFFGEGSRLTVL.